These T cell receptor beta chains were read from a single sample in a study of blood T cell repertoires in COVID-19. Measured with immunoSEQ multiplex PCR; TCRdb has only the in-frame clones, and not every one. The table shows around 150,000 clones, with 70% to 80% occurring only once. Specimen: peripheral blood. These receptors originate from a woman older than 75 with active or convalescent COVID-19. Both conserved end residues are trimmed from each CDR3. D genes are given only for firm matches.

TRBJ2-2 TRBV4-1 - ASSPKEGNTGELF
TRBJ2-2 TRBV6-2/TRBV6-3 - ASSYVTETGELF
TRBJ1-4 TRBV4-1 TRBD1 ASSQQGTGNEKLF
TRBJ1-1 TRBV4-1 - ASSRGLGTMNTEAF
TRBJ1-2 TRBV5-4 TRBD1 ASSFGPGTANYYGYT
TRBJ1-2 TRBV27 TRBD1 ASNPRQGTHYGYT
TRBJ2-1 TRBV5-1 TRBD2 ASSLIAGGRNEQF
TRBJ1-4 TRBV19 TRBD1 ASSVGTGDEKLF
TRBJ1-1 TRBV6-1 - ASSEISGGGAF
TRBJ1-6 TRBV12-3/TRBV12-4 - ASTNRSNSPLH
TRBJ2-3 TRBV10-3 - AISATGTGGTDTQY
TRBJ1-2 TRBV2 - ASSEGYRNYGYT
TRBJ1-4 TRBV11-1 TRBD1 ASSLNVRDRNEKLF
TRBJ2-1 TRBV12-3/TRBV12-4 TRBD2 ATTRGGYNEQF
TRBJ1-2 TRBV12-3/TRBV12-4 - ASSTGANYGYT
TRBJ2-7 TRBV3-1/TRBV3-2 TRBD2 ASSQGSPGGVSYEQY
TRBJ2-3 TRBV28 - ASSQDTTGDTQY
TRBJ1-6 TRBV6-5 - ASSSRQDNSPLH
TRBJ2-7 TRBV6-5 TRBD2 ASSTGTSGFEQY
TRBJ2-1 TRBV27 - ASGFLRGEQF
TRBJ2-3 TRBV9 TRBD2 ASSVAGGPVDTQY
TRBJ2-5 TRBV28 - ASSQVQGGGYQETQY
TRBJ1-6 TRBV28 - ASSRPIGQFNSPLH
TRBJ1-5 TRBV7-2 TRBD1 ASSYSDRGHQPQH
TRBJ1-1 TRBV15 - ATSRDGQRNTEAF
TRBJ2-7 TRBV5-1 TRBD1 ASSSRDRTSSYEQY
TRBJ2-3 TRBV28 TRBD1 ASSDRGDTQY
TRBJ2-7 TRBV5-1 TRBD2 ASSLGASGGYEQY
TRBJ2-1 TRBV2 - ASSTPRANEQF
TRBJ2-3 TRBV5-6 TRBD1 ASSEPGQGRTQY
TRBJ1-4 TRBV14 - ASSRLGGNEKLF
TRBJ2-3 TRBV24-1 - ATSDGPGSTDTQY
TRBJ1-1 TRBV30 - AWSHPWGQGTF
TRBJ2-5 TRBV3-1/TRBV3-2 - ASSQEGLGETQY
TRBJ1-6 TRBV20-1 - SASPGTNNSPLH
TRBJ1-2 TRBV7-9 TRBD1 ASSLAGRGLDYGYT
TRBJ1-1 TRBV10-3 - AISESNLGGATEAF
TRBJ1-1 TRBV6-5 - ASSYSISRNTEAF
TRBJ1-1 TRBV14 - ASSPGGGIRSGAF
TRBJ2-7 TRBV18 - ASSQEEYEQY
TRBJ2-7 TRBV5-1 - ASSLAGATYEQY
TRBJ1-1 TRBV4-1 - ASSQEAQPNTEAF
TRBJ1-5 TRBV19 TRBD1 ASSKDRDRRDSNQPQH
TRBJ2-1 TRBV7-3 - ASSPRQVSYNEQF
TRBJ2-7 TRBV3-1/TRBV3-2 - ASSQAGYEQY
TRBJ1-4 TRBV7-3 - ASSLNGAGDEKLF
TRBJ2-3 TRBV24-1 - ATSDLARGTDTQY
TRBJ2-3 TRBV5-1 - ASSLVVGAADTQY
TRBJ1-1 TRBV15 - ATSREGVGAQRNTEAF
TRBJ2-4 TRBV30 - AWSVARQLAKNIQY
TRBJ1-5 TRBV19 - ASSISGGAHQPQH
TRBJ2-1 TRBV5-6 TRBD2 ASGTSSGNEQF
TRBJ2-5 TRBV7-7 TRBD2 ASSPGGLAGAGETQY
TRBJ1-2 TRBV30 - AWSRGTNYGYT
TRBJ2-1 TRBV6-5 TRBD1 ASFDRGRWNEQF
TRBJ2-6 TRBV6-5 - ASSRDPSGANVLT